The 16 T cell receptor beta chains presented below share a single source sample, sequenced in a study of T cells after posttransplantation cyclophosphamide. Generated by immunoSEQ multiplex PCR, the TCRdb table keeps only in-frame clones and is missing some. Among around 9,900 clones listed, about 91% were seen once. Sequencing used memory CD4+ T cells sorted from PBMCs. The origin of the receptors is an older woman in good health, CMV-negative, and a related stem cell transplant donor.

The chain employs TRBV29-1 and TRBJ2-5; 7 bases line up with TRBD1. Germline V lookup: CDR1 SQVTM, CDR2 ANQGSEA. V was clipped by 2 bases and J by 2 bases; unmatched bases: 11. This CDR3 is 16 amino acids long. The CDR3 reads CSVENLGQVLQETQYF. CDR3 bases: TGCAGCGTTGAAAACCTCGGACAGGTGCTACAAGAGACCCAGTACTTC.

The V and J genes are TRBV11-2 and TRBJ2-1; 11 bases line up with TRBD2. In germline, CDR1 is SGHAT, CDR2 FQNNGV. Losses at the gene ends were 5 bases for V and 13 bases for J; bases not matched to a gene: 10. The CDR3 has 14 residues. The CDR3 here is CASSVFSGRAFQFF. CDR3 in DNA: TGTGCCAGCAGCGTTTTTAGCGGGAGGGCCTTTCAGTTCTTC.

DNA of the CDR3: TGTGCCAGCAGCTTAGCGGCGGCGGGCACCGGGGAGCTGTTTTTT. This sequence encodes CASSLAAAGTGELFF. The chain joins TRBV7-6 to TRBJ2-2; D is perhaps TRBD2 (5 bases). The CDR3 is 15 amino acids. Per germline, CDR1 SGHVS and CDR2 FNYEAQ. V lost 0 bases to trimming and J lost 4 bases, with 9 bases between them.

The J gene is TRBJ1-1, the V gene TRBV7-9, with 10 bases identical to TRBD1. Unmatched junction bases numbered 2, after V lost 3 bases and J lost 1 base. Germline V gene lookup returns CDR1 SEHNR and CDR2 FQNEAQ (reference sequence). The CDR3 contains 15 residues. The CDR3 is CASSLTGGRNTEAFF. The CDR3, as DNA: TGTGCCAGCAGCTTGACAGGGGGCAGGAACACTGAAGCTTTCTTT.

This chain joins TRBV28 and TRBJ2-7; 12 bases line up with TRBD2. The CDR3 loop spans 14 amino acids. V lost 8 bases to trimming and J lost 9 bases; unmatched junction nucleotides: 11. The germline V gene encodes CDR1 MDHEN and CDR2 SYDVKM. The CDR3 spells CASGGLAGGERQYF. DNA for the CDR3: TGTGCCAGCGGTGGCCTAGCGGGAGGGGAAAGGCAGTACTTC.

This clone was counted once. At one of its ends the junction is not consistent with the germline gene, which may arise from a read error. Other nucleotide sequences in the sample specify the same CDR3. In nucleotides, the CDR3 is TGTGCCAGTAGTATAGTCCCCCGGGGCCGGGGACAGGTTAATTCCCCCCTCCACTTT. It translates to CASSIVPRGRGQVNSPLHF. This chain uses TRBV19 with TRBJ1-6; TRBD1 matches at 8 bases. The CDR3 is 19 amino acids. Germline assignment: CDR1 LNHDA and CDR2 SQIVND (reference sequence).

V gene TRBV6-5 combines with J gene TRBJ2-7, with a weak D call TRBD2 (6 bases). V lost 6 bases to trimming and J lost 4 bases, with 16 bases between them. CDR1 MNHEY and CDR2 SVGAGI come from the germline V gene. The length of the CDR3 is 14 residues. CDR3 in amino acids: CASSPGGGGYEQYV. In nucleotides, the CDR3 is TGTGCCAGCAGCCCCGGTGGGGGAGGATACGAGCAGTACGTC.

This sequence joins TRBV4-1 and TRBJ2-1; D is possibly TRBD1 (5 bases). Germline CDR1 is MGHRA and CDR2 is YSYEKL. V lost 2 bases, J lost 10 bases, and 21 bases lay in between. This CDR3 region has 16 residues. CDR3 sequence: CASSQSARPGIEEQFF. In nucleotides, the CDR3 is TGCGCCAGCAGCCAATCAGCCCGGCCAGGGATTGAAGAGCAGTTCTTC.

The chain recombines TRBV6-6 with TRBJ1-5; 9 nucleotides line up with TRBD1. Germline CDR1 and CDR2: MNHNY and SVGAGI (reference sequence). The CDR3 runs 15 residues. V lost 6 bases and J lost 7; bases outside the gene matches: 10. The CDR3 DNA follows: TGTGCCAGCAGAATGGGACAGGGAGAAGGGCAGCCCCAGCATTTT. Its protein product is CASRMGQGEGQPQHF.

The rearrangement joins TRBV7-8 to TRBJ2-2; 7 nucleotides align to TRBD1. The germline V gene encodes CDR1 SGHVS and CDR2 FQNEAQ. CDR3 length equals 14 residues. V was clipped by 4 bases and J by 3 bases; unmatched bases: 2. The CDR3 region is CASSSGTDTGELFF. In nucleotides, the CDR3 is TGTGCCAGCAGCTCAGGGACAGACACCGGGGAGCTGTTTTTT.

Concerning this clone: Germline is not matched at one junction end, which may reflect a read error. The sample contains more than one DNA sequence encoding this CDR3. This chain connects TRBV7-8 to TRBJ1-6, with D possibly TRBD1 on 5 matching bases. Germline loops: CDR1 SGHVS, CDR2 FQNEAQ. The CDR3 consists of 15 residues. CDR3 in amino acids: CASTADNSYNSPLHF. CDR3 nucleotides: TGTGCCAGCACCGCGGACAACTCCTATAATTCCCCCCTCCACTTT.

V usage is TRBV7-8 and J usage is TRBJ2-3, with D possibly matching TRBD2 (6 bases). The CDR3 is 15 residues long. V was cut by 5 bases and J by 2 bases, with 14 bases left in between. Per germline, CDR1 SGHVS and CDR2 FQNEAQ. CDR3 bases: TGTGCCAGCAGCCCCCAGGAGGGGCCCACAGATACGCAGTATTTT. Translating it yields CASSPQEGPTDTQYF.

V usage is TRBV7-8 and J usage is TRBJ2-3; 7 bases are shared with TRBD2. The V segment lost 4 bases and the J segment 7 bases; nucleotides outside the gene matches: 2. Germline V gene data show CDR1 as SGHVS and CDR2 as FQNEAQ. This CDR3 has 12 residues. CDR3 DNA: TGTGCCAGCAGCTCTAGCGGATATACGCAGTATTTT. As protein: CASSSSGYTQYF.

This clone has just one count. The genes are TRBV2 and TRBJ1-5; 8 bases agree with TRBD1. V shed 7 bases and J 9 bases; nucleotides not matched to a gene: 11. Germline V gives CDR1 SNHLY, CDR2 FYNNEI. The CDR3 consists of 14 residues. This CDR3 reads CASTFTGGLGPQHF. CDR3 nucleotide sequence: TGTGCCAGCACCTTCACAGGGGGATTAGGGCCCCAGCATTTT. The complete variable domain, with remaining parts taken from reference TRBV2 and TRBJ1-5, reads EPEVTQTPSHQVTQMGQEVILRCVPISNHLYFYWYRQILGQKVEFLVSFYNNEISEKSEIFDDQFSVERPDGSNFTLKIRSTKLEDSAMYFCASTFTGGLGPQHFGDGTRLSIL.

V usage is TRBV5-1 and J usage is TRBJ2-3; no clear D gene. CDR1 and CDR2 from the germline V gene are SGHRS and YFSETQ. The CDR3 covers 11 residues. V lost 3 bases and J lost 3, with 2 bases in between. The CDR3 protein is CASSSTDTQYF. CDR3 coding DNA: TGCGCCAGCAGCTCTACAGATACGCAGTATTTT.

The V call is TRBV10-3, the J call TRBJ2-5; weak D call: TRBD1 (6 bases). The germline CDR1 and CDR2 sequences are ENHRY and SYGVKD. Trimming stripped 2 bases from V and 1 base from J, with 8 bases between. The CDR3 is made up of 14 amino acids. CDR3 residues: CAISEGTFQETQYF. The CDR3, as DNA: TGTGCCATCAGTGAGGGGACATTCCAAGAGACCCAGTACTTC.